A single sample gave rise to the 11 T cell receptor beta chains below, sequenced in a study of cytomegalovirus exposure and HLA in healthy donors. Primers included in the PCR were 60 Vbeta and 13 Jbeta primers. Method: immunoSEQ multiplex PCR; TCRdb's copy keeps in-frame clones and lacks some. This listing includes about 160,000 clones. The source material was PBMCs. These receptors all come from a woman aged 55-75 years in good health and CMV-seronegative.

This chain connects TRBV11-2 to TRBJ2-7; 8 bases fit TRBD1. V shed 1 base and J 7 bases; nucleotides not matched to a gene: 12. Germline CDR1 is SGHAT and CDR2 is FQNNGV. The CDR3 runs 16 residues. The CDR3 region is CASSLGPGQGSYEQYF. The CDR3 DNA sequence: TGTGCCAGCAGCTTAGGTCCAGGACAGGGATCTTATGAGCAGTACTTC.

The chain is built from TRBV6-6 and TRBJ1-5; 10 nucleotides agree with TRBD1. Per germline, CDR1 MNHNY and CDR2 SVGAGI (reference sequence). The V gene end was trimmed by 5 bases and the J gene end by 6 bases; junction bases not matched to a gene: 7. The CDR3 totals 15 residues. The CDR3 spells CASSIRDRGSQPQHF. Here the CDR3 DNA reads TGTGCCAGCAGTATTCGGGACAGGGGCAGTCAGCCCCAGCATTTT.

V is TRBV5-4 and J is TRBJ1-3; TRBD1 might be the D (5 bases). From germline, CDR1 is SGHNT and CDR2 YYREEE (reference sequence). The CDR3 contains 15 residues. Trimming took off 6 bases at V and 2 bases at J, with 15 bases between the two ends. CDR3 amino acids: CASTRRGGPGNTIYF. CDR3 DNA: TGTGCCAGCACCCGGAGGGGAGGCCCTGGAAACACCATATATTTT.

The chain uses TRBV29-1 and TRBJ2-2; 7 bases map to TRBD1. This CDR3 is built from 14 residues. The germline gives CDR1 SQVTM, CDR2 ANQGSEA. V shed 6 bases, J shed 2 bases, and the junction held 6 bases outside the gene matches. In DNA, the CDR3 is TGCAGCGTATCAGACAGGGACAACACCGGGGAGCTGTTTTTT. It translates to CSVSDRDNTGELFF.

The rearrangement links TRBV4-2 to TRBJ2-3, with TRBD2 matching 12 bases. J was trimmed by 3 bases and V by 4 bases; bases with no gene match: 11. The CDR3 has 18 amino acids. CDR1 is LGHNA, CDR2 YNFKEQ, per germline. CDR3 DNA: TGTGCCAGCAGCCCAAGTCCGACTAGCGGGGGCCGGACAGATACGCAGTATTTT. Translating gives CASSPSPTSGGRTDTQYF.

The CDR3 coding sequence is TGTGCCAGCAGCGTAGCCTCGACAGACACCGGGGAGCTGTTTTTT. As protein: CASSVASTDTGELFF. This chain joins TRBV9 and TRBJ2-2, with D possibly TRBD1 on 5 matching bases. The CDR3 consists of 15 residues. Trimming removed 0 bases at V and 3 bases at J, with 9 bases between. The germline CDR1 and CDR2 sequences are SGDLS and YYNGEE.

The rearrangement joins TRBV2 to TRBJ1-2; D unclear. V gave up 3 bases and J gave up 4 bases, with 12 bases separating them. CDR1 is SNHLY, CDR2 FYNNEI, per germline. This CDR3 comprises 14 residues. The CDR3 sequence: CASSDVVVRYGYTF. The CDR3 DNA sequence: TGTGCCAGCAGTGACGTAGTGGTCCGCTATGGCTACACCTTC.

This chain uses TRBV7-2 with TRBJ1-5, with 9 positions matching TRBD1. Trimming at V came to 5 bases and at J to 5 bases, leaving 4 bases not matched to a gene. In germline, CDR1 is SGHTA, CDR2 FQGNSA. The length of the CDR3 is 14 residues. The CDR3 spells CASSPRTGDQPQHF. CDR3 bases: TGTGCCAGCAGCCCCCGGACAGGGGATCAGCCCCAGCATTTT.

The rearrangement joins TRBV5-4 to TRBJ2-1, with D tentatively TRBD2 (5 bases). CDR1 and CDR2 (germline): SGHNT, YYREEE (reference sequence). There are 14 residues in the CDR3. The V end lost 1 base, the J end lost 7 bases, and 12 bases lay between the germline ends. The DNA for the CDR3 is TGTGCCAGCAGCTTGCGGTTCTCGGGGAATGAGCAGTTCTTC. Translating gives CASSLRFSGNEQFF.

The chain links TRBV2 to TRBJ2-7; D is ambiguous. Trimming took off 1 base at V and 3 bases at J, with 10 bases between the two ends. This CDR3 comprises 14 residues. Germline V CDR1 and CDR2: SNHLY, FYNNEI. CDR3 nucleotide sequence: TGTGCCAGCAGTGAAGTGGGCAGCTACTACGAGCAGTACTTC. Encoded protein: CASSEVGSYYEQYF.

The chain is built from TRBV28 and TRBJ1-1; 7 bases fit TRBD1. Germline V lookup: CDR1 MDHEN, CDR2 SYDVKM. The V and J ends lost 5 bases and 6 bases, in that order; junction bases with no gene match: 9. The CDR3 runs 14 residues. The CDR3 loop reads CASSRQGSLPEAFF. DNA for the CDR3: TGTGCCAGCAGTAGACAGGGCTCATTACCTGAAGCTTTCTTT.